The rows below give T cell receptor beta chains drawn from one sample of a study of PD-L1 blockade in urothelial cancer. The data were produced by immunoSEQ multiplex PCR, yet TCRdb's version contains in-frame clones alone and is incomplete. The data hold approximately 100,000 clones, with 80% to 90% observed a single time. Sequences were derived from PBMCs, sampled around atezolizumab (anti-PD-L1) treatment. The origin of the receptors is a woman over 75 with urothelial cancer. The CDR3 runs from the conserved cysteine through the conserved F or W. The D gene is left open where the match is weak. The size entry is marked missing in some rows and otherwise reads once, few, many or a size class.

d_call j_call v_call clone_size cdr3_nt cdr3_aa
. TRBJ2-4 TRBV21-1 . TGTGCCAGCAGCCCGATGAGGGCGCTCATAGCCAAAAACATTCAGTACTTC CASSPMRALIAKNIQYF
TRBD1 TRBJ2-7 TRBV2 . TGTGCCAGCAGCAATCCGGGACAGTCCTACGAGCAGTACTTC CASSNPGQSYEQYF
TRBD2 TRBJ2-5 TRBV6-5 . TGTGCCAGCACTAGCGGGAGAGAGACCCAGTACTTC CASTSGRETQYF
. TRBJ1-5 TRBV2 few TGTGCCAGCAGTGGGGGCCTCAATCAGCCCCAGCATTTT CASSGGLNQPQHF
. TRBJ2-5 TRBV7-8 . TGTGCCAGCAGCTTTTTGGTTGGCGGGGATTACCAAGAGACCCAGTACTTC CASSFLVGGDYQETQYF
. TRBJ2-7 TRBV11-2 . TGTGCCAGCAGCTCGCCCACAGGGAGCGCCTACGAGCAGTACTTC CASSSPTGSAYEQYF
. TRBJ1-2 TRBV18 . TGTGCCAGCTCGGCTACAGAGAACTATGGCTACACCTTC CASSATENYGYTF
TRBD2 TRBJ2-1 TRBV9 . TGTGCCAGCAGCGTCGGCGGGGGTTCCTACAATGAGCAGTTCTTC CASSVGGGSYNEQFF
TRBD2 TRBJ2-7 TRBV9 . TGTGCCAGCAGTCTCGGGGCGGGAGGCTACGAGCAGTACTTC CASSLGAGGYEQYF
TRBD1 TRBJ1-5 TRBV2 once TGTGCCAGCAGACAGGGGGCGCGAAGCAATCAGCCCCAGCATTTT CASRQGARSNQPQHF
. TRBJ1-1 TRBV11-2 . TGTGCCAGCAGGCTTCCAGGCTACGGTGAAGCTTTCTTT CASRLPGYGEAFF
. TRBJ2-1 TRBV7-9 . TGTGCCAGCGCACCCCCGGGACTTACAGCGAATGAGCAGTTCTTC CASAPPGLTANEQFF
TRBD2 TRBJ2-7 TRBV9 . TGTGCCAGCAGCCCCGGGGGGAACACCTACGAGCAGTACTTC CASSPGGNTYEQYF
TRBD2 TRBJ2-1 TRBV30 . TGTGCCTGGACTAGCGGGAGGTCCTACAATGAGCAGTTCTTC CAWTSGRSYNEQFF
. TRBJ2-1 TRBV6-5 . TGTGCCAGACCCACAGCCGACGACAATGAGCAGTTCTTC CARPTADDNEQFF
. TRBJ2-7 TRBV11-2 once TGTGCCAGCAGTAAAGACCCGGGGAACGAGCAGTACTTC CASSKDPGNEQYF
TRBD2 TRBJ2-7 TRBV2 . TGTGCCAGCAGTGAAGAGGGAGGGCCCCCCTACGAGCAGTACTTC CASSEEGGPPYEQYF
. TRBJ1-1 TRBV7-9 few TGTGCCAGCAGCCTGGACTTCACTGAAGCTTTCTTT CASSLDFTEAFF
TRBD2 TRBJ2-3 TRBV25-1 . TGTGCCAGCAGTACTAGCGGGAGCAGCACAGATACGCAGTATTTT CASSTSGSSTDTQYF
. TRBJ1-2 TRBV18 . TGTGCCAGCTCACCACGCTCCGGGGAGCTACTACACTATGGCTACACCTTC CASSPRSGELLHYGYTF
TRBD2 TRBJ2-1 TRBV4-1 . TGCGCCAGCAGCCAAGATCTGGGGGAGGGGAATTACAATGAGCAGTTCTTC CASSQDLGEGNYNEQFF
. TRBJ1-1 TRBV7-9 . TGTGCCAGCAGCTTTTCGGGCAGCGGGATCACTGAAGCTTTCTTT CASSFSGSGITEAFF
TRBD1 TRBJ2-1 TRBV9 . TGTGCCAGCAGCGGTCCCTGGGGACAGGACTACAATGAGCAGTTCTTC CASSGPWGQDYNEQFF
TRBD2 TRBJ2-5 TRBV7-3 . TGTGCCAGCAGGACTGCGGGAGGAGAGACCCAGTACTTC CASRTAGGETQYF
. TRBJ1-5 TRBV9 . TGTGCCAGCAGCGTCAGTTTTGGGGGGGATCAGCCCCAGCATTTT CASSVSFGGDQPQHF
. TRBJ1-1 TRBV10-1 . TGCGCCAGCAGTGGACAGGTGAACACTGAAGCTTTCTTT CASSGQVNTEAFF
. TRBJ2-5 TRBV28 . TGTGCCAGCAGTCAGACTGGTCGGGGGACCCAGTACTTC CASSQTGRGTQYF
. TRBJ1-2 TRBV6-1 . TGTGCCAGCAGTGAAGCGGCGTCAGGGATTAACTATGGCTACACCTTC CASSEAASGINYGYTF
. TRBJ1-1 TRBV6-1 . TGTGCCAGCAGTGAAGGAGTAGGGACAGAAGCTTTCTTT CASSEGVGTEAFF